This entry concerns a single T cell receptor beta chain. The antigen remains undetermined. This sample stems from a study of cytomegalovirus exposure and HLA in healthy donors. The study's findings and limits: Through in vitro validation, three CMV-associated chains were shown to be specific for CMV antigens. Reportedly, HLA-A and HLA-B alleles of most subjects were accurately predicted from TCR beta. For TCR beta chains, V- and J-gene trimming was later linked to a missense DCLRE1C variant. Presence/absence analyses supposed approximately even sequencing depth among donors.

CDR1 is MNHNS and CDR2 is SASEGT in the germline V gene. The CDR3 has 12 amino acids. V lost 6 bases and J lost 7; bases outside the gene matches: 4. PCR primers comprised 60 Vbeta and 13 Jbeta primers. Sequencing used immunoSEQ multiplex PCR; TCRdb keeps in-frame clones, though not all of them. The table shows approximately 52,000 clones, with roughly 71% occurring only once. V gene TRBV6-1 combines with J gene TRBJ1-1; 8 nucleotides match TRBD1. This TCR was recovered from a man in his forties in good health and CMV-seropositive. Sequencing used PBMCs. The CDR3 reads CASRDRELEAFF. CDR3 sequence (DNA): TGTGCCAGCAGGGACAGGGAACTTGAAGCTTTCTTT.